This T cell receptor (beta chain) stems from a study of cytomegalovirus exposure and HLA in healthy donors. General study points: Roughly uniform depth of sequencing across donors was assumed in presence/absence analyses.

Donors in the study were healthy people who gave bone marrow. Points on this clone: What it binds is unknown.

The PCR contained 60 Vbeta and 13 Jbeta primers. The protocol was immunoSEQ multiplex PCR, while the TCRdb copy is restricted to in-frame clones and leaves out a portion. The sample shows some 140,000 clones, roughly three quarters of them seen only once. The length of the CDR3 is 13 residues. Germline CDR1 SGHTA, CDR2 FQGTGA. V was cut by 0 bases and J by 8 bases, with 8 bases left in between. The V call is TRBV7-3, the J call TRBJ2-1, with D unresolved. The sequencing input was PBMCs. The clonotype was recovered from a man between 18 and 29 years old in good health and CMV-seronegative. As DNA, the CDR3 is TGTGCCAGCAGCTTAACTAGTAACTATGAGCAGTTCTTC. This codes for CASSLTSNYEQFF.